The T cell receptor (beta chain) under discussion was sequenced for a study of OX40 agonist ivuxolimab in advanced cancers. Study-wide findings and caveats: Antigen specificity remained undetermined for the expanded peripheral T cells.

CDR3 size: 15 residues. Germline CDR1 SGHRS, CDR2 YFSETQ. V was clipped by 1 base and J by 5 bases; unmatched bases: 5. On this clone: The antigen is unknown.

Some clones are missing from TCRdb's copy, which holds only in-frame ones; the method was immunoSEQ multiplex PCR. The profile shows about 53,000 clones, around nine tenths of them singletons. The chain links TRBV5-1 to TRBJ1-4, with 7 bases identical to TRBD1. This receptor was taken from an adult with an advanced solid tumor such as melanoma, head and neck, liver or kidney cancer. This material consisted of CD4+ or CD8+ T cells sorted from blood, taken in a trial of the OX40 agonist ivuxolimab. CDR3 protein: CASSLTTGNNEKLFF. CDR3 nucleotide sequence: TGCGCCAGCAGCTTGACGACAGGGAACAATGAAAAACTGTTTTTT. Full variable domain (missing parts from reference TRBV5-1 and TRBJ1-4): KAGVTQTPRYLIKTRGQQVTLSCSPISGHRSVSWYQQTPGQGLQFLFEYFSETQRNKGNFPGRFSGRQFSNSRSEMNVSTLELGDSALYLCASSLTTGNNEKLFFGSGTQLSVL.